The rows below give T cell receptor beta chains drawn from one sample of a study of T cell changes during pregnancy in multiple sclerosis. Repertoires were generated with immunoSEQ multiplex PCR, while TCRdb's copy carries only in-frame clones and drops some. The sample has under 65,000 clones; about 90% are singletons. The starting material was CD4+ T cells from peripheral blood mononuclear cells, obtained in the third trimester of pregnancy. The receptors shown here come from a female donor with multiple sclerosis, enrolled in a pregnancy study. CDR3s include the opening cysteine and the closing phenylalanine or tryptophan. Fields, in order: J gene, V gene, clone size, D gene, CDR3 DNA, CDR3 protein. A D gene is named only where the DNA matches it firmly. Size is omitted from some rows. Given values are once, few, many or a class for expanded clones.

TRBJ1-3 | TRBV5-1 | - | - | TGCGCCAGCAGCCTACAGGGAAGCGAGGTGACCCTTGGAAACACCATATATTTT | CASSLQGSEVTLGNTIYF
TRBJ1-5 | TRBV9 | - | - | TGTGCCAGCAGCGTACAAGATTCTCTACGGCCCCAGCATTTT | CASSVQDSLRPQHF
TRBJ2-7 | TRBV7-8 | once | - | TGTGCCAGCAGCTTAGAGAGGCATGGGACTGCTCCCGCCTACGAGCAGTACTTC | CASSLERHGTAPAYEQYF
TRBJ2-1 | TRBV5-1 | - | TRBD2 | TGCGCCAGCAGCTTGGAGTCGGGGGGGCCGATTGAGCAGTTCTTC | CASSLESGGPIEQFF
TRBJ1-2 | TRBV7-2 | - | - | TGTGCCAGCAGCGGCCAGGGGTTCTCACCTTATGGCTACACCTTC | CASSGQGFSPYGYTF
TRBJ2-7 | TRBV4-2 | - | - | TGTGCCAGCAGCCAAAACGTCGGGACACCTACCTACGAGCAGTACTTC | CASSQNVGTPTYEQYF
TRBJ2-3 | TRBV5-1 | - | TRBD2 | TGCGCCAGCAGCTTGGCTAGCGGGGGAGGAGATACGCAGTATTTT | CASSLASGGGDTQYF
TRBJ1-1 | TRBV30 | - | - | TGTGCCTGGAATTTCCCCGAACTAATGAACACTGAAGCTTTCTTT | CAWNFPELMNTEAFF
TRBJ1-2 | TRBV9 | - | TRBD1 | TGTGCCAGCAGCACAGCCGGGACAGGAGAAGGCTACACCTTC | CASSTAGTGEGYTF
TRBJ1-3 | TRBV19 | - | - | TGTGCCAGTAAAGTGGGGGGACGCTCTGGAAACACCATATATTTT | CASKVGGRSGNTIYF
TRBJ1-1 | TRBV19 | few | - | TGTGCCAGTATCCATGGGCTCGGCACTGAAGCTTTCTTT | CASIHGLGTEAFF
TRBJ1-3 | TRBV11-2 | - | - | TGTGCCAGCAGCTTAGACTGGGCCCGTGGAAACACCATATATTTT | CASSLDWARGNTIYF
TRBJ2-1 | TRBV9 | - | TRBD1 | TGTGCCAGCAGCTCCCGGGACAGGGGGATGTATGAGCAGTTCTTC | CASSSRDRGMYEQFF
TRBJ1-3 | TRBV5-6 | - | TRBD1 | TGTGCCAGCAGCGTGGACAGGGCCGGAAACACCATATATTTT | CASSVDRAGNTIYF
TRBJ2-5 | TRBV7-6 | - | TRBD2 | TGTGCCAGCAGCCTGACTAGCGGGGGAATTAAAGAGACCCAGTACTTC | CASSLTSGGIKETQYF
TRBJ1-1 | TRBV19 | - | - | TGTGCCAGTAGTAAGGACAGAGCTTTGAACACTGAAGCTTTCTTT | CASSKDRALNTEAFF
TRBJ1-2 | TRBV25-1 | - | TRBD1 | TGTGCCAGCAGTGAAAACAGGGGTGGCTATGGCTACACCTTC | CASSENRGGYGYTF
TRBJ2-1 | TRBV7-2 | - | - | TGTGCCAGCAGCCTACCGACTCTTGGTGAGCAGTTCTTC | CASSLPTLGEQFF
TRBJ2-7 | TRBV7-2 | - | - | TGTGCCAGCAGTGTCTACTCCTACGAGCAGTACTTC | CASSVYSYEQYF
TRBJ1-5 | TRBV14 | once | - | TGTGCCAGCAGCCAAGATTCCGATCAGCCCCAGCATTTT | CASSQDSDQPQHF
TRBJ1-6 | TRBV4-1 | - | - | TGCGCCAGCAGCAGGGGCTATAATTCACCCCTCCACTTT | CASSRGYNSPLHF
TRBJ2-7 | TRBV6-1 | once | - | TGTGCCAGCAGTGAATTCCCGGACAGCTACTACGAGCAGTACTTC | CASSEFPDSYYEQYF
TRBJ1-2 | TRBV5-1 | - | - | TGCGCCAGCAGCCTCGAGGGGGGGCCCTATGGCTACACCTTC | CASSLEGGPYGYTF
TRBJ2-7 | TRBV19 | - | TRBD1 | TGTGCCAGTAGTATTCGGACAGGCCCCTACGAGCAGTACTTC | CASSIRTGPYEQYF
TRBJ1-2 | TRBV29-1 | - | - | TGCAGCGTTGCTGTCCTTGGCGGCTACACCTTC | CSVAVLGGYTF
TRBJ1-1 | TRBV19 | - | - | TGTGCCAGTAGTACTCAGTTGAACACTGAAGCTTTCTTT | CASSTQLNTEAFF
TRBJ1-2 | TRBV15 | - | - | TGTGCCACCAGCAGAGACGCAGGGAGGAAGGATGGCTACACCTTC | CATSRDAGRKDGYTF
TRBJ2-5 | TRBV5-6 | - | TRBD1 | TGTGCCAGCAGCCTGGGACAGGGGAGGCTAGAGACCCAGTACTTC | CASSLGQGRLETQYF
TRBJ1-1 | TRBV4-2 | few | - | TGTGCCAGCAGCCAAGAAGGTACAGGCACTGAAGCTTTCTTT | CASSQEGTGTEAFF
TRBJ2-2 | TRBV7-7 | - | - | TGTGCTAGCAGCTTCGTTCCCACCGGGGAGCTGTTTTTT | CASSFVPTGELFF
TRBJ1-1 | TRBV2 | - | - | TGTGCCAGCAGGGACTCACAGCCCACTGAAGCTTTCTTT | CASRDSQPTEAFF
TRBJ1-1 | TRBV2 | - | - | TGTGCCAGCATACACTATAAGAACACTGAAGCTTTCTTT | CASIHYKNTEAFF
TRBJ2-1 | TRBV9 | - | TRBD2 | TGTGCCAGCAGCGTCGCCGCGGTGGCTAGCGGGGGCAATGAGCAGTTCTTC | CASSVAAVASGGNEQFF
TRBJ1-4 | TRBV19 | - | - | TGTGCCAGTAGTCCTTCGACAGTCTCTAATGAAAAACTGTTTTTT | CASSPSTVSNEKLFF
TRBJ2-7 | TRBV10-3 | once | TRBD2 | TGTGCCATCAGTCGCGGTCGACTAACTAGCGGGGGAGACGAGCAGTACTTC | CAISRGRLTSGGDEQYF
TRBJ2-7 | TRBV11-3 | - | TRBD1 | TGTGCCAGCAGCTTAGGACAGGGTGGGGAGCAGTACTTC | CASSLGQGGEQYF
TRBJ2-3 | TRBV18 | - | - | TGTGCCAGCTCACCACCGGGCCTCAGAGGCACAGATACGCAGTATTTT | CASSPPGLRGTDTQYF
TRBJ2-5 | TRBV5-1 | - | - | TGCGCCAGCACCTTCATGGCCAGCGGAACCCAAGAGACCCAGTACTTC | CASTFMASGTQETQYF
TRBJ2-1 | TRBV9 | - | TRBD1 | TGTGCCAGCAGCGTCCGCCCGACAGGGGGTCAAGAGCAGTTCTTC | CASSVRPTGGQEQFF
TRBJ2-3 | TRBV9 | - | - | TGTGCCAGCAGCGTAGCCGGGGGTTGGGCACTTAACACAGATACGCAGTATTTT | CASSVAGGWALNTDTQYF
TRBJ1-1 | TRBV6-5 | - | - | TGTGCCAGCAGTTACTCAGGGGATCGCACTGAAGCTTTCTTT | CASSYSGDRTEAFF
TRBJ1-1 | TRBV19 | - | TRBD1 | TGTGCCAGTAGTATTGAGACAGGGTTCGCTGAAGCTTTCTTT | CASSIETGFAEAFF
TRBJ2-7 | TRBV7-2 | - | - | TGTGCCAGCAGCTTATACCCGGGAAGCGAGCAGTACTTC | CASSLYPGSEQYF
TRBJ2-5 | TRBV11-2 | - | TRBD1 | TGTGCCAGCAGCTCTTCGGACAGGATGTCCCAAGAGACCCAGTACTTC | CASSSSDRMSQETQYF
TRBJ1-1 | TRBV2 | - | TRBD1 | TGTGCCAGCTCCCTTGGGATCAGGGGGCGAAGGACTGAAGCTTTCTTT | CASSLGIRGRRTEAFF
TRBJ1-6 | TRBV5-1 | - | - | TGCGCCAGCAGCTTGGCCGGGGGGGGCGCCTATAATTCACCCCTCCACTTT | CASSLAGGGAYNSPLHF
TRBJ1-3 | TRBV7-9 | - | TRBD1 | TGTGCCAGCAGCATTACGACAGGGGGCTCTGGAAACACCATATATTTT | CASSITTGGSGNTIYF
TRBJ2-4 | TRBV5-1 | - | - | TGCGCCAGCAGCTTGGGTTCTGTAGCCAAAAACATTCAGTACTTC | CASSLGSVAKNIQYF
TRBJ2-2 | TRBV19 | - | - | TGTGCCAGTAGTTCTTTGGGCGTAATACGCCTCAACACCGGGGAGCTGTTTTTT | CASSSLGVIRLNTGELFF
TRBJ1-5 | TRBV18 | - | - | TGTGCCAGCTCAGAGAGAGCGGGGGGGCAGCCCCAGCATTTT | CASSERAGGQPQHF
TRBJ1-6 | TRBV6-6 | - | - | TGTGCCAGCAGATTGACGGGTCACTATAATTCACCCCTCCACTTT | CASRLTGHYNSPLHF
TRBJ2-3 | TRBV9 | - | TRBD2 | TGTGCCAGCAGCGTAGGAGGACTAGCGACAGATACGCAGTATTTT | CASSVGGLATDTQYF
TRBJ2-7 | TRBV5-4 | - | - | TGTGCCAGCAGCTTGGGGGGAGATTACGAGCAGTACTTC | CASSLGGDYEQYF
TRBJ1-1 | TRBV4-1 | - | - | TGCGCCAGCAGCCAAGTAGGTGCAGGGGCGCTCAGCACTGAAGCTTTCTTT | CASSQVGAGALSTEAFF
TRBJ2-5 | TRBV16 | - | - | TGTGCCAGCAGCCGGGACAACCAAGAGACCCAGTACTTC | CASSRDNQETQYF